These 21 T cell receptor beta chains were sequenced from one sample in a study of radiation and T cells in renal cell carcinoma. Here immunoSEQ multiplex PCR was the method, and the copy in TCRdb shows in-frame clones only, minus some. Of approximately 75,000 clones listed, 82% are singletons. Noted time point: blood 2 weeks post-SBRT. Treatment indicated: 15 Gy SBRT to primary tumor, nephrectomy 4 weeks later. The starting material was blood, obtained from a patient whose treatment included radiotherapy and nephrectomy. The receptors derive from a man between 60 and 75 years old with renal cell carcinoma.

This rearrangement joins TRBV5-1 to TRBJ2-7; D gene unclear. Germline lookup yields CDR1 SGHRS and CDR2 YFSETQ. The germline V and J ends were trimmed by 4 bases and 3 bases, with 8 bases remaining between them. The CDR3 extends over 12 amino acids. CDR3: CASSTPDYEQYF. The DNA for the CDR3 is TGCGCCAGCAGCACGCCGGACTACGAGCAGTACTTC.

V usage is TRBV2 and J usage is TRBJ2-7, with 9 bases matching TRBD2. This CDR3 has 17 residues. J was trimmed by 2 bases and V by 3 bases; bases with no gene match: 11. Germline V gene sequence: CDR1 SNHLY, CDR2 FYNNEI. CDR3 sequence reads: CASSDLFRTSAPYEQYF. CDR3 sequence (DNA): TGTGCCAGCAGTGATTTGTTTAGGACTAGCGCTCCCTACGAGCAGTACTTC. The whole variable domain, filled in from reference TRBV2 and TRBJ2-7, reads EPEVTQTPSHQVTQMGQEVILRCVPISNHLYFYWYRQILGQKVEFLVSFYNNEISEKSEIFDDQFSVERPDGSNFTLKIRSTKLEDSAMYFCASSDLFRTSAPYEQYFGPGTRLTVT.

V gene TRBV30 combines with J gene TRBJ2-4, with 8 bases that match TRBD2. J lost 3 bases, V lost 5 bases, and 9 bases had no gene match. Germline-derived CDR1 and CDR2 are GTSNPN and SVGIG (reference sequence). The CDR3 is 15 amino acids. Written as DNA, the CDR3 is TGTGCCTGGCGCGGGGGGCGGGGAGTCAAAAACATTCAGTACTTC. Translated: CAWRGGRGVKNIQYF.

CDR3 nucleotides: TGTGCCAGCAGGTTAACTAGCGGGAGTTCCTACGAGCAGTACTTC. It codes for CASRLTSGSSYEQYF. This sequence joins TRBV7-2 and TRBJ2-7; 11 bases are a match to TRBD2. Germline V gene sequence: CDR1 SGHTA, CDR2 FQGNSA. The CDR3 extends over 15 amino acids. V lost 6 bases and J lost 1; bases outside the gene matches: 5.

The CDR3 DNA is TGTGCCAGCACCCTAACGGGGGCGGCCACCGGGGAGCTGTTTTTT. This encodes CASTLTGAATGELFF. The chain is built from TRBV28 and TRBJ2-2; D is perhaps TRBD1 or TRBD2 (6 bases each). Trimming removed 7 bases from V and 4 bases from J, with 16 bases in between. Germline CDR1 MDHEN, CDR2 SYDVKM. This CDR3 region has 15 residues. Filled out from reference TRBV28 and TRBJ2-2, the complete variable domain reads DVKVTQSSRYLVKRTGEKVFLECVQDMDHENMFWYRQDPGLGLRLIYFSYDVKMKEKGDIPEGYSVSREKKERFSLILESASTNQTSMYLCASTLTGAATGELFFGEGSRLTVL.

This clone was counted only a few times. CDR3 nucleotide sequence: TGTGCTAGTGGTTTTACAGGAGGCTCTGGAAACACCATATATTTT. It specifies CASGFTGGSGNTIYF. The chain links TRBV12-5 to TRBJ1-3, with TRBD1 as a possible D gene (5 bases). Germline CDR1 LGHNT, CDR2 FRNRAP. The CDR3 spans 15 residues. V was clipped by 3 bases and J by 0 bases, with 9 bases between them.

V gene TRBV19 combines with J gene TRBJ2-2, with 13 bases aligning to TRBD2. The CDR3 is made up of 17 amino acids. J gave up 4 bases and V 5 bases, and 7 bases lay outside the gene matches. The germline gives CDR1 LNHDA, CDR2 SQIVND (reference sequence). The chain's CDR3 is CASSPGTSGVGTGELFF. The CDR3 region has the DNA TGTGCCAGTAGTCCAGGGACTAGCGGGGTCGGCACCGGGGAGCTGTTTTTT.

The rearrangement links TRBV6-6 to TRBJ1-1, with D unclear. Trimming pared 2 bases from V and 7 bases from J, leaving 11 bases between. Looked up from germline, CDR1 is MNHNY and CDR2 is SVGAGI (reference sequence). The CDR3 loop spans 13 amino acids. The DNA of the CDR3 is TGTGCCAGCAGTTACGAACAGACGTATGAAGCTTTCTTT. It translates to CASSYEQTYEAFF.

This clone was found a few times. The rearrangement joins TRBV30 to TRBJ1-4, with TRBD1 as a possible D gene (6 bases). The V end was cut by 1 base, the J end by 1 base, with 13 bases between. Germline loops: CDR1 GTSNPN, CDR2 SVGIG (reference sequence). CDR3 length: 16 amino acids. The CDR3 coding sequence is TGTGCCTGGAGTGCCCAGGGGAGGCAAACTAATGAAAAACTGTTTTTT. This codes for CAWSAQGRQTNEKLFF.

The CDR3 is CASSEERGTSQPQHF. DNA for the CDR3: TGTGCCAGCAGTGAAGAAAGGGGCACGAGTCAGCCCCAGCATTTT. This chain connects TRBV2 to TRBJ1-5, with D possibly matching TRBD1 (5 bases). Trimming removed 1 base at V and 6 bases at J, with 13 bases between. CDR3 length: 15 amino acids. Germline V gene sequence: CDR1 SNHLY, CDR2 FYNNEI.

The chain links TRBV19 to TRBJ1-2; TRBD1 agrees at 8 bases. J gave up 4 bases and V 6 bases, and 7 bases lay outside the gene matches. The germline gives CDR1 LNHDA, CDR2 SQIVND (reference sequence). This CDR3 has 14 amino acids. As DNA, the CDR3 is TGTGCCAGTAGCCCGGACAGGGTGGGCTATGGCTACACCTTC. Protein product: CASSPDRVGYGYTF.

The chain joins TRBV9 to TRBJ2-7; perhaps TRBD1 as D (5 bases). CDR1 and CDR2 from the germline V gene are SGDLS and YYNGEE. The V end lost 2 bases, the J end lost 0 bases, and 9 bases lay between the germline ends. The CDR3 has 14 residues. CDR3 amino acids: CASSVQGNSYEQYF. CDR3 DNA sequence: TGTGCCAGCAGCGTTCAGGGCAACTCCTACGAGCAGTACTTC.

This clone appeared once. The chain joins TRBV28 to TRBJ2-5; 9 nucleotides match TRBD1. J was trimmed by 6 bases and V by 6 bases; bases with no gene match: 11. Germline V gene data show CDR1 as MDHEN and CDR2 as SYDVKM. This CDR3 region has 15 residues. The CDR3 loop is CASSRPGQGLKTQYF. As DNA, the CDR3 is TGTGCCAGCAGCCGACCGGGACAGGGATTAAAGACCCAGTACTTC. Using reference TRBV28 and TRBJ2-5 for the parts outside the CDR3, the full variable domain is DVKVTQSSRYLVKRTGEKVFLECVQDMDHENMFWYRQDPGLGLRLIYFSYDVKMKEKGDIPEGYSVSREKKERFSLILESASTNQTSMYLCASSRPGQGLKTQYFGPGTRLLVL.

This clone was seen only a few times. This sequence joins TRBV11-2 and TRBJ2-1; 12 positions agree with TRBD2. Per germline, CDR1 SGHAT and CDR2 FQNNGV. The CDR3 runs 16 residues. J lost 5 bases, V lost 2 bases, and 4 bases had no gene match. The CDR3 reads CASSLLAGGANNEQFF. The DNA of the CDR3 is TGTGCCAGCAGCTTACTAGCGGGGGGGGCCAACAATGAGCAGTTCTTC.

In its sample, this clone was seen once. The chain has TRBV27 and TRBJ2-7; a weak D match, TRBD2 (6 bases). Germline V gives CDR1 MNHEY, CDR2 SMNVEV (reference sequence). This CDR3 is 14 amino acids long. The V end lost 7 bases, the J end lost 3 bases, and 16 bases lay between the germline ends. The CDR3 sequence is CASTRGDGSYEQYF. CDR3 nucleotides: TGTGCCAGCACCCGAGGAGACGGGAGCTACGAGCAGTACTTC.

The chain employs TRBV4-2 and TRBJ2-7; D is unresolved. Germline-derived CDR1 and CDR2 are LGHNA and YNFKEQ. Trimming removed 4 bases at V and 4 bases at J, with 17 bases between. The CDR3 runs 15 residues. CDR3 DNA: TGTGCCAGCAGCCTGGACGGGCGAGTAACGTACGAGCAGTACTTC. Translation: CASSLDGRVTYEQYF.

This chain links TRBV5-1 with TRBJ1-5, with TRBD1 matching over 10 bases. Germline V gene sequence: CDR1 SGHRS, CDR2 YFSETQ. Losses at the gene ends were 0 bases for V and 7 bases for J; bases not matched to a gene: 7. This CDR3 region has 16 residues. CDR3 in DNA: TGCGCCAGCAGCTTGGAACCGGGACAGGGGCAGCAGCCCCAGCATTTT. Translating it yields CASSLEPGQGQQPQHF.

V usage is TRBV4-1 and J usage is TRBJ2-2; D not certain. V lost 4 bases and J lost 2, with 5 bases in between. Germline CDR1 MGHRA, CDR2 YSYEKL. There are 13 residues in the CDR3. CDR3 residues: CASSLSNTGELFF. The CDR3 nucleotides read TGCGCCAGCAGCCTGAGTAACACCGGGGAGCTGTTTTTT.

The CDR3 is CASSQEEGQNTEAFF. The CDR3 DNA follows: TGCGCCAGCAGCCAAGAAGAGGGACAGAACACTGAAGCTTTCTTT. The genes are TRBV4-3 and TRBJ1-1, with D possibly TRBD1 on 6 matching bases. The CDR3 loop spans 15 amino acids. V lost 0 bases, J lost 1 base, and 9 bases lay in between. The germline gives CDR1 LGHNA, CDR2 YSLEER.

The rearrangement links TRBV28 to TRBJ2-1; D might be TRBD1 or TRBD2, each matching 5 bases. V was trimmed by 2 bases and J by 9 bases, leaving 14 bases between them. This CDR3 is 14 amino acids long. Germline CDR1 reads MDHEN; CDR2 reads SYDVKM. CDR3 loop: CASSLPNLGVEQFF. The CDR3 nucleotides are TGTGCCAGCAGTTTACCAAACTTGGGGGTTGAGCAGTTCTTC. The full variable domain, rest sourced from reference TRBV28 and TRBJ2-1, is DVKVTQSSRYLVKRTGEKVFLECVQDMDHENMFWYRQDPGLGLRLIYFSYDVKMKEKGDIPEGYSVSREKKERFSLILESASTNQTSMYLCASSLPNLGVEQFFGPGTRLTVL.

The chain is built from TRBV5-4 and TRBJ2-7; no clear D. V dropped 4 bases and J dropped 5 bases, with 16 bases sitting between them. Germline V lookup: CDR1 SGHNT, CDR2 YYREEE (reference sequence). CDR3 size: 14 residues. CDR3 sequence reads: CASSLTLGFDEQYF. The CDR3 nucleotides read TGTGCCAGCAGCCTTACACTTGGTTTTGACGAGCAGTACTTC.